The 7 T cell receptor beta chains given below trace back to one sample, sequenced in a study of T cell responses to AZD1222 COVID-19 vaccine. TCRdb's copy holds only in-frame clones and misses some; the assay was immunoSEQ multiplex PCR. Of 60,000 to 75,000 clones in the sample, around 80% were seen once. This material consisted of peripheral blood, taken 28 days after the second AZD1222 dose. The receptors derive from an adult who received the AZD1222 COVID-19 vaccine.

The chain links TRBV9 to TRBJ2-1; 8 bases are shared with TRBD2. This CDR3 has 18 amino acids. The V segment lost 1 base and the J segment 0 bases; nucleotides outside the gene matches: 9. Germline-derived CDR1 and CDR2 are SGDLS and YYNGEE. The CDR3 loop reads CASSVTVGGGFSYNEQFF. The CDR3 region has the DNA TGTGCCAGCAGCGTAACAGTTGGCGGGGGGTTCTCCTACAATGAGCAGTTCTTC.

The chain recombines TRBV2 with TRBJ1-2; TRBD1 is a possible D gene (6 bases). Germline V gene sequence: CDR1 SNHLY, CDR2 FYNNEI. The CDR3 has 15 amino acids. Trimming shortened V by 2 bases and J by 7 bases, and 17 bases separated the two germline ends. The CDR3 loop reads CASSERDNPPFGYTF. CDR3 DNA sequence: TGTGCCAGCAGTGAAAGGGACAACCCCCCGTTTGGCTACACCTTC.

The table lists this clone with a few counts. This rearrangement joins TRBV3-1 (or the pseudogene TRBV3-2) to TRBJ2-1; TRBD2 agrees at 11 bases. Germline loops: CDR1 LGHDT, CDR2 YNNKEL (reference sequence). Trimming took 5 bases from V and 10 from J; bases not matched to a gene: 4. This CDR3 spans 13 amino acids. CDR3 nucleotide sequence: TGTGCCAGCAGCTCAACTAGCGGGGGAGAGCAGTTCTTC. It translates to CASSSTSGGEQFF.

V gene TRBV7-2 combines with J gene TRBJ1-4; D unresolved. The CDR3 spans 16 residues. CDR1 is SGHTA and CDR2 is FQGNSA in the germline V gene. Trimming removed 6 bases at V and 0 bases at J, with 14 bases between. The CDR3 spells CASRREGGATNEKLFF. The DNA of the CDR3 is TGTGCCAGCAGACGGGAGGGCGGGGCAACTAATGAAAAACTGTTTTTT.

V and J are TRBV4-1 and TRBJ2-3; possibly TRBD2 for D (7 bases). Germline CDR1 MGHRA, CDR2 YSYEKL. There are 16 residues in the CDR3. V was pared by 4 bases and J by 3 bases, with 17 bases between. CDR3 bases: TGCGCCAGCAGCCTGGGACTTAGGGGGGGAACAGATACGCAGTATTTT. This sequence encodes CASSLGLRGGTDTQYF.

The chain links TRBV2 to TRBJ2-2; 9 bases match TRBD1. The CDR3 is 16 residues long. Germline CDR1 SNHLY, CDR2 FYNNEI. The ends lost 8 bases at V and 4 bases at J; junction bases unmatched: 11. The CDR3 region is CASWPGTGRGTGELFF. Written as DNA, the CDR3 is TGTGCCAGCTGGCCCGGGACAGGGAGGGGCACCGGGGAGCTGTTTTTT.

The rearrangement uses TRBV18 and TRBJ2-1; 9 bases are a match to TRBD1. Germline CDR1 and CDR2: KGHSH and LQKENI. V was pared by 0 bases and J by 2 bases, with 8 bases of the junction left unmatched. CDR3 length: 18 residues. The CDR3 protein is CASSPPMGQGATYNEQFF. CDR3 nucleotides: TGTGCCAGCTCACCACCGATGGGACAGGGCGCTACCTACAATGAGCAGTTCTTC.